This T cell receptor beta chain was identified during a study of post-analysis software for immune sequencing data. General study findings and limits: Controls had lower frequencies than patients of 4 or 5 TRBV segments, which included TRBV5-6, TRBV5-1 and TRBV20-1.

With 5 bases clipped from V and 4 bases from J, the junction kept 12 bases outside the gene matches. There are 16 residues in the CDR3. The germline CDR1 and CDR2 sequences are KGHDR and SFDVKD. The TCR beta cDNA libraries contained unique molecular identifiers. TCRdb reprocessed the PCR reads via MiXCR and lists one record per CDR3 protein. The data contain around 710,000 distinct CDR3 sequences, 46% of them singletons. Details on this clonotype: Its antigen is still unknown.

Sequencing was performed on blood. The rearrangement uses TRBV24-1 and TRBJ1-2; 7 bases match TRBD1. The sequence came from a girl between 10 and 17 years old with multiple sclerosis. This chain's CDR3 is CATSAQGQHGTYGYTF. CDR3 bases: TGTGCCACCAGTGCCCAGGGACAGCACGGAACCTATGGCTACACCTTC.